The clone carrying this TCR beta chain showed up many times. The data were obtained in a study of T-cell memory formation after mild COVID-19. TCRdb re-called the 5' RACE reads with MiXCR, one entry per CDR3 protein. Here the sample spans over 500,000 distinct CDR3 sequences, 15% to 20% being singletons. The CDR3 consists of 15 residues. The germline gives CDR1 SGHRS, CDR2 YFSETQ. With V trimmed by 0 bases and J by 8 bases, 8 bases remained unmatched. The source is an adult woman who had mild COVID-19 (a few samples of this study predate the infection). Cell type and time point are not known. V usage is TRBV5-1 and J usage is TRBJ2-1, with 7 bases fitting TRBD2. Sequencing was carried out using PBMCs or a T cell subset sorted from them (not recorded which). CDR3 DNA sequence: TGCGCCAGCAGCTTGGGGGCTAGCGGTGGGGATGAGCAGTTCTTC. Its protein product is CASSLGASGGDEQFF. Filled out from reference TRBV5-1 and TRBJ2-1, the complete variable domain reads KAGVTQTPRYLIKTRGQQVTLSCSPISGHRSVSWYQQTPGQGLQFLFEYFSETQRNKGNFPGRFSGRQFSNSRSEMNVSTLELGDSALYLCASSLGASGGDEQFFGPGTRLTVL.